These T cell receptor beta chains were read from a single sample in a study of Graves' ophthalmopathy and Graves' hyperthyroidism. TCRdb analysed the multiplex PCR reads with MiXCR anew, one entry per CDR3 protein. Of roughly 1.1 million distinct CDR3 sequences listed, about two fifths are singletons. The material sequenced was peripheral blood or thyroid tissue (not recorded which). The receptors derive from an adult man with Graves' hyperthyroidism. Both conserved end residues are trimmed from each CDR3.

CDR3 protein	V gene	J gene
ASSSVTGVRGETQY	TRBV11-2	TRBJ2-5
ASSEPLAQETQY	TRBV25-1	TRBJ2-5
ASTGGTMNTEAF	TRBV25-1	TRBJ1-1
AKPLTGTGGLANTEAF	TRBV7-8	TRBJ1-1
ASGMGGKETQY	TRBV19	TRBJ2-5
SGEGGETQY	TRBV20-1	TRBJ2-5
ASSPAGRQGEDGYT	TRBV3-1	TRBJ1-2
ASTAELPRGELF	TRBV27	TRBJ2-2
AISEQGTGGLDEQF	TRBV10-3	TRBJ2-1
ASSHSTSGAVGETQY	TRBV7-8	TRBJ2-5
ASSLVDVYGYT	TRBV7-6	TRBJ1-2
ASSLDPGPRGSQETQY	TRBV7-2	TRBJ2-5
ASSYIDRTGEQY	TRBV12-3/TRBV12-4	TRBJ2-7
SARSTPGSNLH	TRBV20-1	TRBJ1-6
ASSPSANPYSNQPQH	TRBV18	TRBJ1-5
ASRQGNDYGYT	TRBV6-6	TRBJ1-2
ASNSGTPNTEAF	TRBV12-3/TRBV12-4	TRBJ1-1
ASSFMGEETQY	TRBV12-3/TRBV12-4	TRBJ2-5
ASSLVGGNSYEQY	TRBV12-3/TRBV12-4	TRBJ2-7
ASSVAGSRDTQY	TRBV9	TRBJ2-3
ASSDRGKETQY	TRBV25-1	TRBJ2-5
ASSSGGVEQY	TRBV7-1	TRBJ2-7
ASMIGRMNTEAF	TRBV13	TRBJ1-1
ASSPNRGWVTEAF	TRBV12-3/TRBV12-4	TRBJ1-1
ASSDYVGRNTEAF	TRBV10-2	TRBJ1-1
ASSFFRQGLPYEQY	TRBV5-6	TRBJ2-7
ASSLGGDRGSPLH	TRBV5-1	TRBJ1-6
AISDHWGEKLF	TRBV10-3	TRBJ1-4
ASSAFQETQY	TRBV6-5	TRBJ2-5
ASSPGLGTGAF	TRBV5-1	TRBJ1-1
ASSSLLLAGGDTGELF	TRBV7-9	TRBJ2-2
ASSRGLDSYEQY	TRBV5-4	TRBJ2-7
ASSLAAPRSYEQY	TRBV7-8	TRBJ2-7
ASTVPGQGDTEAF	TRBV28	TRBJ1-1
AISGKGEGNTDTQY	TRBV10-3	TRBJ2-3
SASSSVGQPQH	TRBV20-1	TRBJ1-5
ASSQELRGHGYT	TRBV4-3	TRBJ1-2
ASTRATGYRSPLH	TRBV6-5	TRBJ1-6
ASRADENQPQH	TRBV6-5	TRBJ1-5
ASSKTGSQSYELY	TRBV12-3/TRBV12-4	TRBJ2-7
SASFGQNQPQH	TRBV20-1	TRBJ1-5
ATSPRDSQQLGDGQPQH	TRBV15	TRBJ1-5
ASSPFGQGPHEQY	TRBV12-3/TRBV12-4	TRBJ2-7
ATSSGSGTVFSADTQY	TRBV15	TRBJ2-3
ASRIDGNTEAF	TRBV5-8	TRBJ1-1
ASSQETAADQPQH	TRBV4-3	TRBJ1-5
AISEEQGYSYEQY	TRBV10-3	TRBJ2-7
SARPLAGMFHEQY	TRBV20-1	TRBJ2-7
ATSTSNYGYT	TRBV15	TRBJ1-2
ATSDSRRDRYYEQY	TRBV24-1	TRBJ2-7
ASSLEERGTANQPQH	TRBV7-6	TRBJ1-5
ASSRTDFYEQY	TRBV5-5	NA
ASSSTGLGIPY	TRBV7-9	TRBJ2-3
SARREASGNTIY	TRBV20-1	TRBJ1-3
SARDRQGSNQPQH	TRBV20-1	TRBJ1-5
ASSEAGVVGARNSPLH	TRBV6-6	TRBJ1-6
ASSLGYTGQYEQY	TRBV11-2	TRBJ2-7
AISEGGVWETQY	TRBV10-3	TRBJ2-5
ASSEAQVTQY	TRBV6-5	TRBJ2-5
ASQVAANTIY	TRBV12-3/TRBV12-4	TRBJ1-3